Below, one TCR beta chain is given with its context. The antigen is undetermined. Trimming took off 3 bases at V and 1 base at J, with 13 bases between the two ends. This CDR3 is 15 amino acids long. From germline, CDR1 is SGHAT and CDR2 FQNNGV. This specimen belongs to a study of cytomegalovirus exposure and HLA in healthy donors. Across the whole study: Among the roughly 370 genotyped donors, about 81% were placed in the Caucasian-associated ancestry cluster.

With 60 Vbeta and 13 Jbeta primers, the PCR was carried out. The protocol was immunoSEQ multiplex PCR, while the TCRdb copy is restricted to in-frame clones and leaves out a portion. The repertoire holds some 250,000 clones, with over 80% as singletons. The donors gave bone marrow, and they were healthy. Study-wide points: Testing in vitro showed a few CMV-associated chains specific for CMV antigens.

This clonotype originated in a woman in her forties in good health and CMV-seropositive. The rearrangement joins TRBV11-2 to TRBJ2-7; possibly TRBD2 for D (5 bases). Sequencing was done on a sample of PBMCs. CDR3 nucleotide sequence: TGTGCCAGCAGCTTCCAAGAAGCGGCATCCTACGAGCAGTACTTC. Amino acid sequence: CASSFQEAASYEQYF.